Here is one TCR beta chain with its context. Assay used: immunoSEQ multiplex PCR; TCRdb lists only in-frame clones, some missing. Here the sample spans some 150,000 clones, roughly 84% being singletons. The record originates from a study of blood T cell repertoires in COVID-19. About the study: Sample material is recorded as cDNA or gDNA derived from T cells, B-cell-depleted T cells, or PBMCs.

The CDR3 runs to 15 residues. The germline gives CDR1 SGDLS, CDR2 YYNGEE. V shed 3 bases and J shed 5 bases, with 14 bases lying between them. This TCR came from a human donor in a cohort sampled during active COVID-19. The gene calls are TRBV9 and TRBJ1-4; TRBD1 is a possible D gene (5 bases). The sequencing input was peripheral blood. CDR3 loop: CASSARGGYNEKLFF. Written as DNA, the CDR3 is TGTGCCAGCAGCGCGAGGGGAGGGTACAATGAAAAACTGTTTTTT.